This T cell receptor (beta chain) appears in the sequencing data of a study of PD-L1 blockade in urothelial cancer. Study overall: Males with urothelial cancer arising in the bladder constituted most of the 29 patients. Per blood sample, T cells had a median of about 150,000.

Indicated time point: pretreatment peripheral blood. A total of 1 to 8 samples per patient were collected pretreatment and on-treatment. Per the germline V gene, CDR1 is MNHEY and CDR2 is SVGAGI. V was pared by 5 bases and J by 9 bases, with 20 bases between. The CDR3 has 15 amino acids. TCRdb's table, derived via immunoSEQ multiplex PCR, lists solely in-frame clones and lacks some. The sample lists 45,000 or so clones; approximately 78% were seen once. The sequence was collected from a man over 45 with urothelial cancer. This chain joins TRBV6-5 and TRBJ2-1, with a weak D call TRBD1 (6 bases). Specimen: PBMCs, collected around atezolizumab (anti-PD-L1) treatment. DNA for the CDR3: TGTGCCAGCAGTAATATTTTCCAGGGGTCGGGTGAGCAGTTCTTC. Protein: CASSNIFQGSGEQFF.